This T cell receptor (beta chain) was profiled in a study of CD8 T cells in Susac syndrome. RNA totalling about 0.5 to 1 ug underwent reverse transcription with random hexamers. The authors amplified TCR beta CDR3 across 54 Vbeta and 13 Jbeta using immunoSEQ multiplex PCR. TCRdb re-analysed the immunoSEQ multiplex PCR reads in MiXCR, keeping a single row per CDR3 protein. The data contain around 160,000 distinct CDR3 sequences, roughly 95% of them seen just once; the ten biggest clones take up just over 0.13%. Per germline, CDR1 KGHDR and CDR2 SFDVKD. Unmatched junction bases numbered 2, after V lost 1 base and J lost 6 bases. The CDR3 loop spans 15 amino acids. Sequencing of TCR beta was undertaken in CD8+ and CD4+ T cells derived from blood. Isolation of CD8+ and CD4+ T cells was performed negatively, whereas enrichment of TEMRA cells was done by FACS.

The specimen was CD4+ T cells from PBMCs. The genes are TRBV24-1 and TRBJ2-1; 10 nucleotides line up with TRBD1. The receptor was derived from a human donor in good health. CDR3 sequence (DNA): TGTGCCACCAGTGATTTTCGGGACAGGGGCAATGAGCAGTTCTTC. It yields the protein CATSDFRDRGNEQFF.